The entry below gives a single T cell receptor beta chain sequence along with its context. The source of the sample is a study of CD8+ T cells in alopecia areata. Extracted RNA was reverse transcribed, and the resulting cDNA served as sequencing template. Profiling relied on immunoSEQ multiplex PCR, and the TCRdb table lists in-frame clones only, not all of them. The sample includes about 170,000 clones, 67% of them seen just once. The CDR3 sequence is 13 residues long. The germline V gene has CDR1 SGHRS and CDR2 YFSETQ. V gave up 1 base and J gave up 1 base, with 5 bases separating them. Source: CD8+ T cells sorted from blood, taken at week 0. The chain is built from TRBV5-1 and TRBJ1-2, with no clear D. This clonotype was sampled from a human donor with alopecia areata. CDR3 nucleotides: TGCGCCAGCAGCTTGAGTGTTAACTATGGCTACACCTTC. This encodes CASSLSVNYGYTF. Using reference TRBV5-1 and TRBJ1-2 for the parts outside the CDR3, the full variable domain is KAGVTQTPRYLIKTRGQQVTLSCSPISGHRSVSWYQQTPGQGLQFLFEYFSETQRNKGNFPGRFSGRQFSNSRSEMNVSTLELGDSALYLCASSLSVNYGYTFGSGTRLTVV.